This entry is about one TCR beta chain. The entry originates in a study of Ad26.COV2.S vaccination and SARS-CoV-2 variants. Study information: Donor got 5x10^10 or 1x10^11 viral particles of Ad26.COV2.S.

Assay used: immunoSEQ multiplex PCR; TCRdb lists only in-frame clones, some missing. The table lists over 400,000 clones, 89% of them singletons. Treatment here: 15 to 20 received Ad26.COV2.S at low or high dose, single or two shots; 5 received placebo; per-sample allocation not given. At day 63 after the first vaccine or placebo injection, samples were drawn. The individual, an adult aged 18-55 years, was a donor in Boston. V lost 5 bases, J lost 1 base, and 12 bases lay in between. CDR1 is SGHTA and CDR2 is FQGTGA in the germline V gene. CDR3 length: 15 amino acids. This sample comprised peripheral blood, obtained in a trial of Ad26.COV2.S vaccine versus placebo. The chain employs TRBV7-3 and TRBJ2-1; D unresolved. The source of this sequence is a person aged 18-60 years who received the Ad26.COV2.S COVID-19 vaccine or a placebo. The CDR3 region has the DNA TGTGCCAGCAGCCCTCAAGGGTTGTCCTACAATGAGCAGTTCTTC. Amino acids: CASSPQGLSYNEQFF.